The 15 T cell receptor beta chains presented below share a single source sample, sequenced in a study of Graves' ophthalmopathy and Graves' hyperthyroidism. For repertoire sequencing, the TCR beta CDR3 regions were amplified from RNA transcripts. RT-PCR in the first round used HTBI primers; a second-round multiplex PCR followed. One entry per CDR3 protein results from TCRdb running MiXCR on the multiplex PCR reads. The sample shows about 620,000 distinct CDR3 sequences, 22% of them seen only once. Sequenced material: peripheral blood. The receptor source for this set is a woman aged 18-30 years with stable Graves' hyperthyroidism. Some clones in this sample may be carry-over from other donors' samples.

About this clonotype itself: This may be a read error, as it is one base from a much larger clone. This rearrangement joins TRBV20-1 to TRBJ1-1, with a possible D match to TRBD1 (6 bases). Per the germline V gene, CDR1 is DFQATT and CDR2 is SNEGSKA (reference sequence). The CDR3 has 12 residues. CDR3 protein: CSAGGLNTEACF. The DNA of the CDR3 is TGCAGTGCGGGGGGCCTCAACACTGAAGCTTGCTTT.

This chain links TRBV2 with TRBJ1-2; D might be TRBD1 (5 bases). Germline CDR1 SNHLY, CDR2 FYNNEI. This CDR3 spans 13 amino acids. Trimming stripped 1 base from V and 12 bases from J, with 15 bases between. Here the CDR3 reads CASSEVTGSGDTF. CDR3 coding DNA: TGTGCCAGCAGTGAAGTTACAGGATCGGGAGACACCTTC.

The sample holds a few counts of this clonotype. This chain connects TRBV5-1 to TRBJ2-6; the D call may be TRBD1 or TRBD2 (6 bases each). The CDR3 spans 16 residues. Germline V lookup: CDR1 SGHRS, CDR2 YFSETQ. V was cut by 6 bases and J by 2 bases, with 15 bases left in between. The DNA of the CDR3 is TGCGCCAGCAAGGTCAGGGGAGGCGCTGGGGCCAACGTCCTGACTTTC. This codes for CASKVRGGAGANVLTF. The variable domain in full, completed from reference TRBV5-1 and TRBJ2-6, reads KAGVTQTPRYLIKTRGQQVTLSCSPISGHRSVSWYQQTPGQGLQFLFEYFSETQRNKGNFPGRFSGRQFSNSRSEMNVSTLELGDSALYLCASKVRGGAGANVLTFGAGSRLTVL.

The chain uses TRBV28 and TRBJ2-2; 11 positions agree with TRBD2. The CDR3 runs to 16 residues. After removal of 7 bases from V and 7 bases from J, the junction contained 11 bases not matched to a gene. Germline V lookup: CDR1 MDHEN, CDR2 SYDVKM. CDR3: CASTPQTSGVGGELFF. DNA for the CDR3: TGTGCCAGCACCCCGCAGACTAGCGGGGTAGGCGGGGAGCTGTTTTTT.

This clonotype was seen more than once but under ten times. The V gene is TRBV12-5, the J gene TRBJ1-2; D possibly corresponds to TRBD1 (5 bases). The CDR3 has 15 residues. V lost 1 base and J lost 6, with 15 bases in between. Germline CDR1 LGHNT, CDR2 FRNRAP. CDR3 residues: CASGLAGTGQHGYTF. As DNA, the CDR3 is TGTGCTAGTGGTTTGGCCGGGACCGGCCAACATGGCTACACCTTC.

Of note for this clonotype: A read error may produce the germline difference seen at one junction end. The V and J genes are TRBV6-5 and TRBJ1-2, with D hard to call. The CDR3 runs to 14 residues. CDR1 is MNHEY and CDR2 is SVGAGI in the germline V gene. CDR3 sequence: CASSYSNWRYGSTF. The CDR3 DNA reads TGTGCCAGCAGTTACTCGAACTGGAGATATGGCTCCACCTTC.

This clonotype was observed many times. The chain employs TRBV12-3 or TRBV12-4 and TRBJ1-2, with unresolved D. Trimming took off 6 bases at V and 8 bases at J, with 16 bases between the two ends. This CDR3 has 13 residues. The CDR3 coding sequence is TGTGCCAGCAGCCAAAAACGGGGAGGCGGCTACACCTTC. It is translated as CASSQKRGGGYTF.

This clonotype occurred many times. The chain carries TRBV6-1 and TRBJ1-5; the D gene is possibly TRBD1 (6 bases). Germline CDR1 reads MNHNS; CDR2 reads SASEGT. The length of the CDR3 is 15 residues. The V end lost 7 bases, the J end lost 0 bases, and 13 bases lay between the germline ends. For the CDR3, the DNA is TGTGCCAGCATGGGGACATACTATAGCAATCAGCCCCAGCATTTT. Amino acid sequence: CASMGTYYSNQPQHF.

This clonotype appeared a few times. The chain joins TRBV28 to TRBJ1-2, with 8 nucleotides matching TRBD1. Germline assignment: CDR1 MDHEN and CDR2 SYDVKM. The ends lost 3 bases at V and 6 bases at J; junction bases unmatched: 6. This CDR3 has 14 residues. This CDR3 reads CASSFAGTGNGYTF. As DNA, the CDR3 is TGTGCCAGCAGTTTCGCCGGGACAGGAAATGGCTACACCTTC.

This clonotype has only a few counts. The chain couples TRBV29-1 to TRBJ2-5; no firm D call. This CDR3 contains 17 residues. Germline V gene data show CDR1 as SQVTM and CDR2 as ANQGSEA. V was cut by 0 bases and J by 2 bases, with 19 bases left in between. The chain's CDR3 is CSVEDLGWGIKQETQYF. CDR3 in DNA: TGCAGCGTTGAAGATCTTGGGTGGGGAATTAAACAAGAGACCCAGTACTTC.

Points on this clonotype: Given a much more abundant clone one base away, this may be a read error. J is TRBJ2-2 and V is TRBV6-1; 8 bases are shared with TRBD1. Germline CDR1 MNHNS, CDR2 SASEGT. The CDR3 is 16 amino acids. The CDR3 DNA reads TGTGCCAGCAGTAAACCTGGACAGGGAGGCACCGGGGAGCTGTGTTTT. Its protein product is CASSKPGQGGTGELCF.

This clonotype was recorded many times. The chain links TRBV28 to TRBJ2-7; D is ambiguous. Germline lookup yields CDR1 MDHEN and CDR2 SYDVKM. V lost 5 bases to trimming and J lost 4 bases, with 15 bases between them. The CDR3 length is 14 residues. The CDR3 region is CASSAPPPGYEQYF. The CDR3 coding sequence is TGTGCCAGCAGTGCCCCCCCGCCAGGTTACGAGCAGTACTTC.

In DNA form, the CDR3 reads TGCAGTGCTACCCAGGGTGGAGAGACCCAGTACTTC. As protein: CSATQGGETQYF. This chain links TRBV20-1 with TRBJ2-5; D might be TRBD1 (5 bases). The CDR3 has 12 amino acids. V was cut by 4 bases and J by 4 bases, with 10 bases left in between. Per the germline V gene, CDR1 is DFQATT and CDR2 is SNEGSKA (reference sequence).

This chain joins TRBV12-3 or TRBV12-4 and TRBJ2-7; D remains ambiguous. Deletions cut 5 bases from V and 3 bases from J, with 11 bases between. This CDR3 is 13 amino acids long. CDR3 sequence (DNA): TGTGCCAGCAGTCAAGGGTATCTCTACGAGCAGTACTTC. This encodes CASSQGYLYEQYF.

This clonotype has a handful of counts. The CDR3 coding sequence is TGTGCCTGGAGTGCAACGGACGGACGACAAGAGACCCAGTACTTC. Its protein is CAWSATDGRQETQYF. The chain combines TRBV30 with TRBJ2-5; no firm D call. V was pared by 1 base and J by 2 bases, with 14 bases between. CDR3 size: 15 residues. Per germline, CDR1 GTSNPN and CDR2 SVGIG (reference sequence).